This TCR beta chain came from a study of shared clonotypes between healthy human individuals. V was pared by 0 bases and J by 5 bases, with 4 bases of the junction left unmatched. The CDR3 runs 16 residues. Germline V gene sequence: CDR1 KGHSH, CDR2 LQKENI. Measured with immunoSEQ multiplex PCR; TCRdb has only the in-frame clones, and not every one. The sample has 2.3 million or so clones; approximately 95% are singletons. The chain links TRBV18 to TRBJ2-2; 9 nucleotides align to TRBD2. This TCR derives from a man aged 18 to 30 in good health. Some clones in this sample may be carry-over from other donors' samples. The sample consisted of naive CD4+ T cells from PBMCs. Subset reported: CD45RA+ positively selected. The CDR3 bases are TGTGCCAGCTCACCACCTTCAGCGGGAGGAACCGGGGAGCTGTTTTTT. It is translated as CASSPPSAGGTGELFF.